Each of the 4 T cell receptor beta chains below was sequenced from the same sample in a study of blood T cell repertoires in COVID-19. Assay: immunoSEQ multiplex PCR; the TCRdb copy retains only in-frame clones and omits some. The data show 350,000 or so clones, roughly 90% seen once. The sequenced material came from PBMCs or T cells enriched from blood (not recorded which). Receptor source: a woman aged 30 to 39 who had recovered from COVID-19.

The chain couples TRBV14 to TRBJ1-3, with D uncertain. Germline V gene lookup returns CDR1 SGHDN and CDR2 FVKESK. Trimming took 1 base from V and 3 from J, leaving 4 bases between them. The CDR3 spans 13 residues. DNA for the CDR3: TGTGCCAGCAGCCAAGCCGGTGGAAACACCATATATTTT. Encoded protein: CASSQAGGNTIYF.

The chain carries TRBV19 and TRBJ1-2, with 7 bases identical to TRBD1. After removal of 5 bases from V and 2 bases from J, the junction contained 14 bases not matched to a gene. Germline CDR1 LNHDA, CDR2 SQIVND (reference sequence). This CDR3 is 17 amino acids long. CDR3 protein: CASSHRDREQLNYGYTF. The CDR3 DNA sequence: TGTGCCAGTAGTCACCGGGACAGAGAACAACTGAACTATGGCTACACCTTC.

Remarks on this clone: At the DNA level, this CDR3 is encoded by other sequences in the same sample as well. This chain links TRBV15 with TRBJ1-6; D is ambiguous. The germline V gene encodes CDR1 LNHNV and CDR2 YYDKDF (reference sequence). V lost 5 bases and J lost 0, with 5 bases in between. This CDR3 has 14 residues. Here the CDR3 reads CATSGSSYNSPLHF. As DNA, the CDR3 is TGTGCCACCAGCGGGAGCTCCTATAATTCACCCCTCCACTTT.

The J gene is TRBJ2-2, the V gene TRBV18; tentatively, D is TRBD1 (5 bases). CDR1 and CDR2 from the germline V gene are KGHSH and LQKENI. The CDR3 extends over 16 amino acids. Trimming removed 2 bases at V and 3 bases at J, with 13 bases between. The CDR3 region has the DNA TGTGCCAGCTCACCAGTTAGGGGCTGGGACACCGGGGAGCTGTTTTTT. Its protein product is CASSPVRGWDTGELFF.